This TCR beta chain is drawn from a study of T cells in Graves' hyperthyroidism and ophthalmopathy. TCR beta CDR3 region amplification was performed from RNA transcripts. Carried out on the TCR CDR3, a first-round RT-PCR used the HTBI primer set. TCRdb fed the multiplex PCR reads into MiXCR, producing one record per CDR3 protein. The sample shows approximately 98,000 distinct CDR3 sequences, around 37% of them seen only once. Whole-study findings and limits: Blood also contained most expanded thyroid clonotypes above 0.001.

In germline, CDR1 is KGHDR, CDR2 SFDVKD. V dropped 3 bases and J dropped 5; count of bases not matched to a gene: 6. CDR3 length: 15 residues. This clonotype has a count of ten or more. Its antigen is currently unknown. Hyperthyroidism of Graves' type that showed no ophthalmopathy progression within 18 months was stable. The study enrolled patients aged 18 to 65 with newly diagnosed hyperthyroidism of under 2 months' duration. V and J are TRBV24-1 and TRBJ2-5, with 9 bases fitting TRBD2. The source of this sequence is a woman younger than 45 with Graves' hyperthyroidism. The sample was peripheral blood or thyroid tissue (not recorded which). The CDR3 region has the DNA TGTGCCACCAGTGATGTAGCGGGAGCGGGCGAGACCCAGTACTTC. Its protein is CATSDVAGAGETQYF.